The table lists the clone carrying this TCR beta chain with a count of one. Germline V gene sequence: CDR1 LNHDA, CDR2 SQIVND (reference sequence). The CDR3 runs to 15 residues. After removal of 1 base from V and 6 bases from J, the junction contained 8 bases not matched to a gene. This sample is part of a study of blood T cell repertoires in COVID-19. Study-level information: Samples came from the United States, Italy and Spain, spanning acute and convalescent COVID-19. The cDNA or gDNA used as material had been derived from T cells, B-cell-depleted T cells, or PBMCs.

In the original processing: Scientists estimated how many nucleated cells there were by amplifying reference gene primers. Sequenced by immunoSEQ multiplex PCR; TCRdb stores in-frame clones only, minus some. That table is the source of V, J and clone size, and D and trimming were worked out from the DNA. The table lists 150,000 to 200,000 clones, 70% to 90% of them singletons. Sequencing input: peripheral blood. This rearrangement joins TRBV19 to TRBJ2-7; 8 bases agree with TRBD1. This TCR was recovered from a man aged 18 to 29 who had recovered from COVID-19. The DNA of the CDR3 is TGTGCCAGTAGTATAGGTGGACAGGGACTGTTCGAGCAGTACTTC. Its translation: CASSIGGQGLFEQYF. Looking up the rest from reference TRBV19 and TRBJ2-7 gives the full variable domain: DGGITQSPKYLFRKEGQNVTLSCEQNLNHDAMYWYRQDPGQGLRLIYYSQIVNDFQKGDIAEGYSVSREKKESFPLTVTSAQKNPTAFYLCASSIGGQGLFEQYFGPGTRLTVT.